This paragraph reports one TCR beta chain. How the authors handled the data: Counts of nucleated cells, estimated from reference gene primer amplification, were obtained. Some clones are missing from TCRdb's copy, which holds only in-frame ones; the method was immunoSEQ multiplex PCR. That table supplies the V and J calls and clone size; D and trimming were determined from the DNA. The sample lists nearly 90,000 clones; less than 80% were seen once. This specimen belongs to a study of blood T cell repertoires in COVID-19. Study information: The study drew acute and convalescent COVID-19 samples from the United States, Italy and Spain. T cells, B-cell-depleted T cells, or PBMCs provided the cDNA or gDNA that served as material.

Germline V CDR1 and CDR2: SGHTA, FQGNSA. V dropped 4 bases and J dropped 4 bases, with 5 bases sitting between them. CDR3 length: 12 amino acids. This sequence originates from an elderly woman with acute or convalescent COVID-19. Sequences were obtained from peripheral blood. This chain uses TRBV7-2 with TRBJ1-3, with D unresolved. The CDR3, as DNA: TGTGCCAGCAGCTCGGTCGGAAACACCATATATTTT. This sequence encodes CASSSVGNTIYF.